This T cell receptor beta chain was identified during a study of cytomegalovirus exposure and HLA in healthy donors. Study-wide points: Common viral pathogens seemed to be connected with several of the most significant clusters, according to a later analysis. Solely CMV serostatus was available to characterize immune exposure. Follow-up analysis later connected one missense variant in DCLRE1C with trimming of TCR beta V- and J-genes.

The study ran its PCR with 60 Vbeta and 13 Jbeta primers. Only in-frame clones appear in the TCRdb table, and some are missing; sequencing was by immunoSEQ multiplex PCR. This sample carries about 170,000 clones, around 78% of them seen once, and the ten largest clones take about 13%. This clone came up once. Its antigen remains unknown. This clonotype was obtained from a woman aged 45-60 years in good health and CMV-seropositive. Sequences were obtained from PBMCs.

The DNA of the CDR3 is TGTGCCAGGATAAGGGACAGGGTATACGAGCAGTACTTC. It translates to CARIRDRVYEQYF. The V call is TRBV27, the J call TRBJ2-7; TRBD1 aligns across 9 bases. CDR1 and CDR2 (germline): MNHEY, SMNVEV (reference sequence). This CDR3 has 13 residues. With 9 bases clipped from V and 4 bases from J, the junction kept 7 bases outside the gene matches.